The 24 T cell receptor beta chains presented below share a single source sample, sequenced in a study of shared clonotypes between healthy human individuals (dated by TCRdb to the early 2020s). The library was prepared using the immunoSEQ multiplex PCR assay. TCRdb re-hosts the immuneACCESS table, in-frame sequences only. Its copies lack some clones; in the studies checked, an unresolved V gene accounts for under half of them, and the cause for the rest is not known. The sample records some 500,000 clones, approximately 94% of which are singletons. In total, the top ten clones hold nearly 0.065% of the sample. Sequencing input: naive CD4+ T cells sorted from blood. This specimen's cell subset or site label, per the study, means: CD45RA+ positively selected. The receptors shown here come from a woman in her twenties or thirties in good health.

V usage is TRBV6-6 and J usage is TRBJ2-7; weak D call: TRBD1 (5 bases). V lost 8 bases to trimming and J lost 5 bases, with 13 bases between them. Germline V gives CDR1 MNHNY, CDR2 SVGAGI (reference sequence). There are 12 residues in the CDR3. The CDR3 DNA sequence: TGTGCCAGCGAAGGGGTTAACGACGAGCAGTACTTC. It yields the protein CASEGVNDEQYF.

This CDR3 is CASSLAAGTQETQYF. The CDR3 DNA follows: TGCGCCAGCAGCTTGGCCGCGGGGACCCAAGAGACCCAGTACTTC. V is TRBV5-1 and J is TRBJ2-5; tentative D call: TRBD2 (6 bases). The CDR3 totals 15 residues. Germline CDR1 is SGHRS and CDR2 is YFSETQ. V was cut by 0 bases and J by 1 base, with 10 bases left in between.

The chain recombines TRBV19 with TRBJ1-2; 12 positions agree with TRBD1. Losses at the gene ends were 6 bases for V and 4 bases for J; bases not matched to a gene: 3. In germline, CDR1 is LNHDA, CDR2 SQIVND (reference sequence). The CDR3 extends over 14 amino acids. CDR3 residues: CASSPGQGAYGYTF. The CDR3 coding sequence is TGTGCCAGTAGCCCGGGACAGGGGGCCTATGGCTACACCTTC.

V is TRBV4-1 and J is TRBJ2-7, with D perhaps TRBD1 (5 bases). The CDR3 length is 15 residues. Trimming left V 0 bases short and J 3 bases short, with 12 bases between. Germline assignment: CDR1 MGHRA and CDR2 YSYEKL. CDR3 loop: CASSQERQSFYEQYF. CDR3 nucleotide sequence: TGCGCCAGCAGCCAAGAGAGACAGTCGTTCTACGAGCAGTACTTC.

The chain couples TRBV27 to TRBJ2-7, with 15 bases identical to TRBD2. This CDR3 is 19 amino acids long. With 5 bases clipped from V and 1 base from J, the junction kept 12 bases outside the gene matches. From germline, CDR1 is MNHEY and CDR2 SMNVEV (reference sequence). CDR3 region: CASSPGPGLAGGASYEQYF. The CDR3 DNA reads TGTGCCAGCAGTCCCGGACCGGGACTAGCGGGAGGTGCATCCTACGAGCAGTACTTC.

The chain employs TRBV4-1 and TRBJ2-5; D is perhaps TRBD1 (6 bases). The DNA end favors TRBJ2-7, so the J call may be wrong. This CDR3 region has 16 residues. Germline V gives CDR1 MGHRA, CDR2 YSYEKL. CDR3 region: CASSQELRGIFYEQYF. The DNA for the CDR3 is TGCGCCAGCAGCCAAGAATTGAGGGGGATCTTCTACGAGCAGTACTTC.

V and J are TRBV15 and TRBJ2-7; D possibly corresponds to TRBD2 (5 bases). V was cut by 1 base and J by 2 bases, with 9 bases left in between. The CDR3 is 14 amino acids. Germline assignment: CDR1 LNHNV and CDR2 YYDKDF (reference sequence). CDR3 amino acids: CATSRVPAAYEQYF. The CDR3 DNA sequence: TGTGCCACCAGCAGAGTTCCAGCGGCCTACGAGCAGTACTTC.

This chain joins TRBV7-3 and TRBJ2-3; D gene unclear. V was shortened by 1 base and J by 2 bases, with 10 bases between the two germline ends. There are 15 residues in the CDR3. The germline V gene encodes CDR1 SGHTA and CDR2 FQGTGA. The DNA for the CDR3 is TGTGCCAGCAGCTTAAACACTCATAACACAGATACGCAGTATTTT. Its translation: CASSLNTHNTDTQYF.

V usage is TRBV5-1 and J usage is TRBJ2-7; D perhaps matches TRBD2 (6 bases). This CDR3 is built from 13 residues. The ends were cut back, 4 bases at V and 7 bases at J, with 15 bases in the middle. CDR1 is SGHRS, CDR2 YFSETQ, per germline. The CDR3 DNA sequence: TGCGCCAGCAGCGGGGGACTCCGCGTAGAGCAGTACTTC. It codes for CASSGGLRVEQYF.

This chain joins TRBV6-1 and TRBJ2-7; 7 nucleotides align to TRBD1. V lost 4 bases and J lost 4; bases outside the gene matches: 10. Germline CDR1 reads MNHNS; CDR2 reads SASEGT. This CDR3 region has 15 residues. CDR3 sequence: CASSAPGTALYEQYF. The CDR3, as DNA: TGTGCCAGCAGTGCGCCCGGGACAGCCCTTTACGAGCAGTACTTC.

The V and J genes are TRBV29-1 and TRBJ2-1, with a tentative D call TRBD2 (6 bases). The CDR3 consists of 13 residues. V was trimmed by 8 bases and J by 9 bases, leaving 20 bases between them. Germline CDR1 and CDR2: SQVTM and ANQGSEA. CDR3 in DNA: TGCAGCTCTTCGAGGCAGGGAGGAGGTGAGCAGTTCTTC. This encodes CSSSRQGGGEQFF.

The chain uses TRBV5-1 and TRBJ2-1; a weak D match, TRBD1 (6 bases). V was pared by 1 base and J by 4 bases, with 12 bases between. Germline values: CDR1 SGHRS, CDR2 YFSETQ. The CDR3 loop spans 15 amino acids. CDR3 residues: CASSLWAGAYNEQFF. Here the CDR3 DNA reads TGCGCCAGCAGCTTGTGGGCAGGGGCTTACAATGAGCAGTTCTTC.

The V and J genes are TRBV2 and TRBJ2-1; the match to TRBD1 covers 12 bases. This CDR3 spans 15 amino acids. Germline lookup yields CDR1 SNHLY and CDR2 FYNNEI. The ends lost 4 bases at V and 10 bases at J; junction bases unmatched: 8. The CDR3 nucleotides are TGTGCCAGCAGTGGTGGGACAGGGGGCCCCCGGGAGCAGTTCTTC. Encoded protein: CASSGGTGGPREQFF.

With respect to this clone: Within the sample, other DNA sequences also encode this same CDR3. This rearrangement joins TRBV18 to TRBJ1-5, with 7 positions matching TRBD1. The CDR3 loop spans 14 amino acids. The V gene end was trimmed by 1 base and the J gene end by 7 bases; junction bases not matched to a gene: 4. Germline CDR1 is KGHSH and CDR2 is LQKENI. In nucleotides, the CDR3 is TGTGCCAGCTCACCACAGGGGGCCGGCCAGCCCCAGCATTTT. Translation: CASSPQGAGQPQHF.

The V gene is TRBV28, the J gene TRBJ2-7; 8 positions match TRBD1. The CDR3 contains 12 residues. CDR1 is MDHEN and CDR2 is SYDVKM in the germline V gene. The CDR3: CASSLGQAARQV. The CDR3 DNA sequence: TGTGCCAGCAGCCTGGGACAGGCCGCGAGGCAGGTC.

A single count supports this clone. The chain couples TRBV27 to TRBJ2-7; 8 nucleotides agree with TRBD1. Germline values: CDR1 MNHEY, CDR2 SMNVEV (reference sequence). Trimming removed 4 bases from V and 4 bases from J; junction bases left unmatched: 9. The CDR3 spans 15 residues. The CDR3 bases are TGTGCCAGCAGTTCCCCCGGGACAGGAATGTACGAGCAGTACTTC. Amino acids: CASSSPGTGMYEQYF.

The chain uses TRBV18 and TRBJ2-1; no clear D gene. This CDR3 region has 13 residues. Germline lookup yields CDR1 KGHSH and CDR2 LQKENI. V was cut by 1 base and J by 4 bases, with 5 bases left in between. CDR3 bases: TGTGCCAGCTCACCACAGGATTACAATGAGCAGTTCTTC. Amino acid sequence: CASSPQDYNEQFF.

The CDR3 DNA reads TGCGCCAGCAGCTTGGGTTACGGACCGACATATGGCTACACCTTC. Translation: CASSLGYGPTYGYTF. The chain links TRBV5-1 to TRBJ1-2; no firm D call. Germline V CDR1 and CDR2: SGHRS, YFSETQ. V lost 0 bases and J 5 bases, leaving 14 bases between the germline ends. The CDR3 sequence is 15 residues long.

This chain links TRBV28 with TRBJ1-5, with 9 bases lining up with TRBD1. This CDR3 has 14 amino acids. Germline V gene data show CDR1 as MDHEN and CDR2 as SYDVKM. Trimming took 6 bases from V and 11 from J; bases not matched to a gene: 11. The CDR3 region has the DNA TGTGCCAGCAGGGGACAGGGTACGGGGGGGTCCCAGCATTTT. Translation: CASRGQGTGGSQHF.

This CDR3 reads CASSPTSGRETQYF. The DNA for the CDR3 is TGTGCCAGCAGCCCCACTAGCGGGAGAGAGACCCAGTACTTC. The chain carries TRBV5-4 and TRBJ2-5, with 11 positions matching TRBD2. CDR3 size: 14 residues. Germline V gives CDR1 SGHNT, CDR2 YYREEE (reference sequence). V was clipped by 4 bases and J by 4 bases; unmatched bases: 3. The entire variable domain, with the rest obtained from reference TRBV5-4 and TRBJ2-5, is as follows: ETGVTQSPTHLIKTRGQQVTLRCSSQSGHNTVSWYQQALGQGPQFIFQYYREEENGRGNFPPRFSGLQFPNYSSELNVNALELDDSALYLCASSPTSGRETQYFGPGTRLLVL.

The genes are TRBV28 and TRBJ1-1; 7 positions agree with TRBD1. The trim removed 6 bases at V and 3 bases at J, leaving 10 bases unmatched. The CDR3 runs 15 residues. CDR1 is MDHEN and CDR2 is SYDVKM in the germline V gene. In nucleotides, the CDR3 is TGTGCCAGCAGCTCTACGGACAGGCAAGACACTGAAGCTTTCTTT. It codes for CASSSTDRQDTEAFF.

The chain recombines TRBV6-5 with TRBJ2-3, with D perhaps being TRBD1 or TRBD2 (7 bases each). V gave up 6 bases and J gave up 0 bases, with 13 bases separating them. CDR1 is MNHEY, CDR2 SVGAGI, per germline. The CDR3 contains 15 residues. CDR3 residues: CASSAGDRSTDTQYF. The CDR3, as DNA: TGTGCCAGCAGCGCGGGGGACAGAAGCACAGATACGCAGTATTTT.

The genes are TRBV28 and TRBJ1-5; D remains ambiguous. CDR3 size: 12 residues. V lost 5 bases, J lost 11 bases, and 13 bases lay in between. Germline lookup yields CDR1 MDHEN and CDR2 SYDVKM. The CDR3 region has the DNA TGTGCCAGCAGTCACCCCGGTGAGGCCCAGCATTTT. Its translation: CASSHPGEAQHF.

This clone was picked up one time. Other DNA sequences in the same sample also yield this CDR3. The chain joins TRBV5-4 to TRBJ2-7; TRBD2 is a possible D gene (5 bases). The CDR3 has 13 residues. Germline V gene lookup returns CDR1 SGHNT and CDR2 YYREEE (reference sequence). Trimming stripped 5 bases from V and 4 bases from J, with 13 bases between. The CDR3 loop is CASRRTGTYEQYF. CDR3 sequence (DNA): TGTGCCAGCAGAAGGACGGGAACATACGAGCAGTACTTC.